What follows are 22 T cell receptor beta chains derived from one specimen sequenced in a study of technical replicates of blood from a few donors. TCRdb's table, derived via immunoSEQ multiplex PCR, lists solely in-frame clones and lacks some. The data contain just over 95,000 clones, about 95% of them singletons. The sample taken for sequencing was T cells isolated from PBMCs. These receptors originate from a human donor in good health.

V is TRBV5-1 and J is TRBJ2-3, with 8 positions matching TRBD2. Germline CDR1 SGHRS, CDR2 YFSETQ. J gave up 3 bases and V 0 bases, and 3 bases lay outside the gene matches. The CDR3 runs 15 residues. For the CDR3, the DNA is TGCGCCAGCAGCTTGGGCGGCGGGAGGACAGATACGCAGTATTTT. Translating it yields CASSLGGGRTDTQYF.

CDR3 nucleotides: TGTGCCAGCAGCTTATGGCGGGAGCACAATGAGCAGTTCTTC. Translating gives CASSLWREHNEQFF. The chain combines TRBV7-9 with TRBJ2-1; 7 bases agree with TRBD2. In germline, CDR1 is SEHNR, CDR2 FQNEAQ (reference sequence). Trimming removed 2 bases from V and 5 bases from J; junction bases left unmatched: 3. The CDR3 is 14 residues long.

The genes are TRBV6-4 and TRBJ2-1, with TRBD2 matching over 9 bases. V was pared by 3 bases and J by 5 bases, with 5 bases of the junction left unmatched. The germline V gene has CDR1 MRHNA and CDR2 SNTAGT. The CDR3 sequence is 15 residues long. Here the CDR3 reads CASSESLAGNNEQFF. The CDR3 DNA reads as TGTGCCAGCAGTGAATCCCTAGCGGGAAACAATGAGCAGTTCTTC.

This chain links TRBV2 with TRBJ2-1; 7 bases line up with TRBD2. The CDR3 totals 15 residues. Per germline, CDR1 SNHLY and CDR2 FYNNEI. J gave up 5 bases and V 10 bases, and 14 bases lay outside the gene matches. CDR3 in amino acids: CATEPSGPINNEQFF. The CDR3 DNA is TGTGCCACCGAGCCTAGCGGACCCATCAACAATGAGCAGTTCTTC.

The chain uses TRBV30 and TRBJ1-2; 7 bases line up with TRBD1. The CDR3 is 14 amino acids. Per the germline V gene, CDR1 is GTSNPN and CDR2 is SVGIG (reference sequence). The ends lost 4 bases at V and 4 bases at J; junction bases unmatched: 9. The CDR3 loop reads CAWTGTAYFYGYTF. Here the CDR3 DNA reads TGTGCCTGGACCGGGACAGCTTATTTCTATGGCTACACCTTC.

The CDR3 DNA sequence: TGTGCCAGCAGCGCGACTAGCGGGATATACAATGAGCAGTTCTTC. This codes for CASSATSGIYNEQFF. The genes are TRBV9 and TRBJ2-1; 11 bases align to TRBD2. From germline, CDR1 is SGDLS and CDR2 YYNGEE. The V and J ends lost 3 bases and 4 bases, in that order; junction bases with no gene match: 3. The CDR3 spans 15 residues.

The chain joins TRBV6-5 to TRBJ2-3; D remains ambiguous. Trimming took off 6 bases at V and 6 bases at J, with 10 bases between the two ends. Germline values: CDR1 MNHEY, CDR2 SVGAGI. This CDR3 is 12 amino acids long. The CDR3 is CASRRSEDTQYF. In nucleotides, the CDR3 is TGTGCCAGCAGAAGATCGGAGGATACGCAGTATTTT.

The chain recombines TRBV11-2 with TRBJ1-2; 9 bases match TRBD1. After removal of 4 bases from V and 6 bases from J, the junction contained 9 bases not matched to a gene. CDR3 length: 15 residues. Per germline, CDR1 SGHAT and CDR2 FQNNGV. CDR3 protein: CASSYRGREEDGYTF. In nucleotides, the CDR3 is TGTGCCAGCAGCTACAGGGGGCGCGAAGAGGATGGCTACACCTTC.

This rearrangement joins TRBV6-1 to TRBJ2-7, with 7 positions matching TRBD1. The V gene end was trimmed by 5 bases and the J gene end by 3 bases; junction bases not matched to a gene: 7. The CDR3 loop spans 14 amino acids. The V gene's germline CDR1 is MNHNS and CDR2 SASEGT. CDR3 bases: TGTGCCAGCAGTATAGACAGGGAGATCTACGAGCAGTACTTC. Translating gives CASSIDREIYEQYF.

This clone was seen only a few times. The chain links TRBV6-1 to TRBJ1-5; 8 nucleotides agree with TRBD1. The V segment lost 6 bases and the J segment 4 bases; nucleotides outside the gene matches: 8. The CDR3 has 15 amino acids. The germline V gene has CDR1 MNHNS and CDR2 SASEGT. The CDR3 loop reads CASRSQGAPNQPQHF. CDR3 coding DNA: TGTGCCAGCAGATCTCAGGGGGCGCCGAATCAGCCCCAGCATTTT.

V gene TRBV11-3 combines with J gene TRBJ2-1; D not certain. CDR1 and CDR2 from the germline V gene are SGHNT and YENEEA. There are 13 residues in the CDR3. V was clipped by 0 bases and J by 7 bases, with 7 bases between them. The CDR3 DNA reads TGTGCCAGCAGCTTAGATGTGAGGAATGAGCAGTTCTTC. This translates into CASSLDVRNEQFF.

V is TRBV27 and J is TRBJ2-2; D unresolved. The CDR3 spans 17 residues. Germline loops: CDR1 MNHEY, CDR2 SMNVEV (reference sequence). The V gene lost 5 bases and the J gene lost 4 bases, with 20 bases spanning the gap. The CDR3 sequence: CASSPPLWSSGTGELFF. CDR3 DNA sequence: TGTGCCAGCAGTCCCCCCCTGTGGTCTTCGGGCACCGGGGAGCTGTTTTTT.

V usage is TRBV7-2 and J usage is TRBJ2-5, with a tentative D call TRBD1 (5 bases). The DNA end is a closer match to TRBJ2-7, so the J assignment may be wrong. In germline, CDR1 is SGHTA, CDR2 FQGNSA. The CDR3 runs to 17 residues. Here the CDR3 reads CASSLALAARGYYEQYF. The DNA of the CDR3 is TGTGCCAGCAGCTTAGCGCTCGCGGCTAGGGGTTACTACGAGCAGTACTTC.

The rearrangement uses TRBV7-3 and TRBJ2-5, with 7 nucleotides matching TRBD1. V shed 0 bases, J shed 4 bases, and the junction held 5 bases outside the gene matches. In germline, CDR1 is SGHTA, CDR2 FQGTGA. CDR3 length: 15 amino acids. In DNA, the CDR3 is TGTGCCAGCAGCTTAACAGGGACAGTAGGAGAGACCCAGTACTTC. Its translation is CASSLTGTVGETQYF.

The chain is built from TRBV28 and TRBJ1-1; no definite D call. Trimming left V 3 bases short and J 2 bases short, with 10 bases between. Germline loops: CDR1 MDHEN, CDR2 SYDVKM. The CDR3 contains 14 residues. DNA of the CDR3: TGTGCCAGCAGTTTTGGGGAGATAAACACTGAAGCTTTCTTT. Amino acids: CASSFGEINTEAFF.

This rearrangement joins TRBV2 to TRBJ2-7, with TRBD1 matching 7 bases. The J segment lost 0 bases and the V segment lost 6 bases, leaving 5 bases of the junction unmatched. There are 14 residues in the CDR3. CDR1 and CDR2 (germline): SNHLY, FYNNEI. The chain's CDR3 is CASRMTGLSYEQYF. The CDR3 region has the DNA TGTGCCAGCAGAATGACAGGGCTCTCCTACGAGCAGTACTTC.

The chain links TRBV9 to TRBJ2-3, with D perhaps TRBD1 (6 bases). V lost 0 bases to trimming and J lost 3 bases, with 17 bases between them. The CDR3 covers 17 residues. Germline values: CDR1 SGDLS, CDR2 YYNGEE. The CDR3 region has the DNA TGTGCCAGCAGCGTAGAATCAAGGGGGATTTTGACAGATACGCAGTATTTT. Its protein is CASSVESRGILTDTQYF.

This clone was counted a single time. The V and J genes are TRBV2 and TRBJ2-3; 7 nucleotides line up with TRBD2. V lost 9 bases and J lost 0; bases outside the gene matches: 6. The CDR3 is 14 residues long. Germline CDR1 SNHLY, CDR2 FYNNEI. The CDR3, as DNA: TGTGCCAGAAGGGACTATACTAGCACAGATACGCAGTATTTT. Amino acids: CARRDYTSTDTQYF.

The gene calls are TRBV5-1 and TRBJ1-4, with D unresolved. V was cut by 1 base and J by 4 bases, with 11 bases left in between. The germline V gene has CDR1 SGHRS and CDR2 YFSETQ. The CDR3 runs to 15 residues. The CDR3 is CASSLTGSFNEKLFF. The CDR3 bases are TGCGCCAGCAGCTTGACCGGGTCCTTTAATGAAAAACTGTTTTTT.

The rearrangement links TRBV5-6 to TRBJ2-1; 9 positions match TRBD2. Germline values: CDR1 SGHDT, CDR2 YYEEEE. The CDR3 spans 15 residues. V dropped 0 bases and J dropped 8; count of bases not matched to a gene: 6. DNA of the CDR3: TGTGCCAGCAGCTTGGTTAGCGGGAGTAGGGATGAGCAGTTCTTC. Its translation is CASSLVSGSRDEQFF.

The sample holds one count of this clone. The chain is built from TRBV15 and TRBJ1-2, with D tentatively TRBD1 (5 bases). The V gene lost 3 bases and the J gene lost 0 bases, with 14 bases spanning the gap. The CDR3 is 16 residues long. Germline-derived CDR1 and CDR2 are LNHNV and YYDKDF (reference sequence). Here the CDR3 DNA reads TGTGCCACCAGCAGCCTCTCCACGACAGCTAACTATGGCTACACCTTC. This encodes CATSSLSTTANYGYTF.

This chain joins TRBV7-2 and TRBJ2-5, with 11 bases lining up with TRBD1. The CDR3 contains 13 residues. With 8 bases clipped from V and 5 bases from J, the junction kept 4 bases outside the gene matches. Germline V gene lookup returns CDR1 SGHTA and CDR2 FQGNSA. CDR3 coding DNA: TGTGCCAGCGGGACAGGGGGTAGGGAGACCCAGTACTTC. Residues: CASGTGGRETQYF.